This T cell receptor (beta chain) is drawn from a study of T-cell reconstitution after alpha-beta-depleted transplantation in children. Findings and caveats of the study: Newly generated T cells supplied most T-cell counts and diversity one year post-transplant. The origin of high day-60 TCRbeta diversity in some patients lay in surviving recipient T cells and thymic progenitors. Reportedly, alpha-beta T cells present about two months post-transplant originated from several hundred expanded clones of graft origin.

This clonotype was counted ten times or more. Its antigen remains unknown. The CDR3 covers 13 residues. Trimming removed 2 bases from V and 7 bases from J, with 9 bases in between. This sample's TCRbeta library carried unique molecular identifier barcodes. TCRdb re-called the PCR reads through MiXCR, storing one row per CDR3 protein. The sample has approximately 98,000 distinct CDR3 sequences, approximately 6.9% seen once. The chain combines TRBV12-3 or TRBV12-4 with TRBJ2-1, with a possible D match to TRBD2 (5 bases). The sample was PBMCs, mostly from graft donor cells, taken 360 days after TCRalphabeta/CD19-depleted stem cell transplant. The clonotype was recovered from a male patient aged 2 to 10 who had a stem cell transplant for acute lymphoblastic leukemia, so the T cells may come from the graft donor. The CDR3 DNA sequence: TGTGCCAGCAGTTTAAGTCTAGCAAATGAGCAGTTCTTC. It specifies CASSLSLANEQFF.